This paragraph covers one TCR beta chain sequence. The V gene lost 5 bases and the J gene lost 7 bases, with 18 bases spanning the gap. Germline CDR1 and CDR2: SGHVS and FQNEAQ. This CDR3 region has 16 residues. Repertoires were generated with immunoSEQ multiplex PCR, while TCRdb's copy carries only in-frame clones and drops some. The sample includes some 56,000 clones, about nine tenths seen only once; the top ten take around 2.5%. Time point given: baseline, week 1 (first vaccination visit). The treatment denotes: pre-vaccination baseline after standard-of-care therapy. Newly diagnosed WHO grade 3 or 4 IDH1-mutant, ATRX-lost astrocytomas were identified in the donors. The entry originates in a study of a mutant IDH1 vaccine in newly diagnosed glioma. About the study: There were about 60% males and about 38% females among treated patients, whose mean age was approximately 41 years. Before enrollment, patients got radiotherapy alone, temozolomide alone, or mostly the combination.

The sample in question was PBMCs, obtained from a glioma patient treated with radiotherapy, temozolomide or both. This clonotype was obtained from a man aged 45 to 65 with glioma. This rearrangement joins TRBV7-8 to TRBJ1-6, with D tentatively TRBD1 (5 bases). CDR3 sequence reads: CASSPSRQRPNSPLHF. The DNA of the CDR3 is TGTGCCAGCAGCCCTTCCCGACAGAGACCCAATTCACCCCTCCACTTT.